This T cell receptor beta chain was retrieved from a study of T cell changes during pregnancy in multiple sclerosis. TCRdb keeps only in-frame clones here, not all; method: immunoSEQ multiplex PCR. This table has about 40,000 clones, 91% appearing once. Germline assignment: CDR1 SGHNT and CDR2 YYREEE (reference sequence). The V segment lost 2 bases and the J segment 3 bases; nucleotides outside the gene matches: 2. This CDR3 has 13 residues. This specimen was CD8+ T cells from peripheral blood mononuclear cells, taken before pregnancy. The TCR was taken from a female donor with multiple sclerosis, enrolled in a pregnancy study. The chain uses TRBV5-4 and TRBJ2-7, with 7 bases matching TRBD1. The CDR3 DNA reads as TGTGCCAGCAGCTTACCAGGGGGCTACGAGCAGTACTTC. This encodes CASSLPGGYEQYF.